This T cell receptor beta chain is from a study of immune heterogeneity within non-small cell lung tumors. General study findings and limits: Identical dominant CDR3 beta clonotypes were found repeatedly across the tumor sites of a single patient, and these appeared alongside high-frequency clones that were unique to particular tumor locations. T-cell receptor beta clonotypes at high frequency differed largely between individual patients.

CDR3 of TCR beta was amplified by multiplex PCR that used 32 V and 13 J primers. TCRdb called the multiplex PCR reads again in MiXCR, with one record for every CDR3 protein. The data show around 29,000 distinct CDR3 sequences, with approximately 30% seen just once and 3% to 4.5% held by the top ten. This clonotype was seen a handful of times. Its matching antigen is unknown. CDR1 and CDR2 (germline): SGDLS, YYNGEE. Trimming at V came to 3 bases and at J to 4 bases, leaving 8 bases not matched to a gene. The CDR3 totals 15 residues. The starting template was genomic DNA from bulk tumor, around 610 ng per sample. Multiple biopsies spaced far apart were taken from each primary tumor during surgery. The study enrolled patients with untreated, newly diagnosed non-small cell lung cancer who underwent curative surgery. All donors had received a new diagnosis of non-small cell lung cancer and were undergoing surgery with curative intent.

V gene TRBV9 combines with J gene TRBJ2-7, with 9 bases fitting TRBD1. Material for sequencing was lung tumor tissue. The source is a man aged 35 to 55 with non-small cell lung cancer. The CDR3 DNA follows: TGTGCCAGCAGCGAGGGACAGGGAACCTTTTACGAGCAGTACTTC. Translation gives CASSEGQGTFYEQYF.